The subject of this entry is one T cell receptor beta chain. Its antigen is unknown. TCR beta cDNA libraries included unique molecular identifiers. Input of about 0.9 to 10 million T cells yielded 500,000 to 650,000 cDNA molecules. TCRdb fed the PCR reads into MiXCR, producing one record per CDR3 protein. In the table there are about 460,000 distinct CDR3 sequences, 40% to 55% of which are singletons. This entry is derived from a study of post-analysis software for immune sequencing data. Study-level information: The disease courses spanned relapsing-remitting, secondary progressive and progressive-relapsing forms of multiple sclerosis. Findings and caveats of the study: In patients, TRBV5-6, TRBV5-1 and TRBV20-1 belonged to five or six TRBV segments found more frequently than in controls. Samples made in the same batch grouped tightly together by F measure. In multiple sclerosis, normalized Chao1 diversity was significantly below that of controls.

The germline V and J ends were trimmed by 3 bases and 5 bases, with 7 bases remaining between them. This CDR3 is 12 amino acids long. The chain carries TRBV12-3 or TRBV12-4 and TRBJ2-5; D remains ambiguous. The sequenced material came from blood. The TCR comes from a girl aged 10 to 17 with multiple sclerosis. The CDR3: CASSLKGETQYF. The CDR3 nucleotides are TGTGCCAGCAGTTTGAAAGGGGAGACCCAGTACTTC.